This T cell receptor beta chain was profiled in a study of blood T cell repertoires in COVID-19. Sequencing was performed with immunoSEQ multiplex PCR; in TCRdb, only in-frame clones are kept and a portion is missing. Of roughly 150,000 clones in the sample, around 83% were seen once. This CDR3 contains 16 residues. Deletions cut 0 bases from V and 3 bases from J, with 14 bases between. CDR1 and CDR2 (germline): LGHNA, YSLEER. The TCR was taken from a woman between 45 and 60 years old with acute or convalescent COVID-19. The chain combines TRBV4-3 with TRBJ1-1; D is perhaps TRBD1 (5 bases). Material: peripheral blood. CDR3 nucleotides: TGCGCCAGCAGCCAAGAGCCGTTGGGGGACTACACTGAAGCTTTCTTT. Amino acid sequence: CASSQEPLGDYTEAFF.